This T cell receptor (beta chain) was recovered during a study of blood T cells in healthy people across ages. Primers used in a second PCR of roughly 6 to 12 cycles were a sample-barcoded 5' primer and a J-beta primer mix. TCRdb independently ran MiXCR on the 5' RACE reads; one entry per CDR3 protein. The sample yields roughly 700,000 distinct CDR3 sequences, approximately 31% seen once. Germline values: CDR1 KGHSH, CDR2 LQKENI. The CDR3 spans 15 residues. The V end lost 3 bases, the J end lost 1 base, and 13 bases lay between the germline ends. This clonotype was seen many times. The chain has TRBV18 and TRBJ2-7; no reliable D call. This TCR was sampled from an elderly woman in good health. The source material was blood. In DNA form, the CDR3 reads TGTGCCAGCTCACCTAAAGGCCCATTTTCCTACGAGCAGTACTTC. This codes for CASSPKGPFSYEQYF.